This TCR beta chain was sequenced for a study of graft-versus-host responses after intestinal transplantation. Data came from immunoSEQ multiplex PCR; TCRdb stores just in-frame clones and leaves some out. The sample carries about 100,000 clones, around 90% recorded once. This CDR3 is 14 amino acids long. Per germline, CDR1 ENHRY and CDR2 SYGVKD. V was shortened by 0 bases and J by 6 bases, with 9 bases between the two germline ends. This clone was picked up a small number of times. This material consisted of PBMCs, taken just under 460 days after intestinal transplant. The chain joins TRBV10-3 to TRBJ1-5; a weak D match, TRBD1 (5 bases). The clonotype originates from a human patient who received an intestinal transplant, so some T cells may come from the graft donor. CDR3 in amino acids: CAISESSGPQPQHF. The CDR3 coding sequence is TGTGCCATCAGTGAGTCGTCAGGGCCTCAGCCCCAGCATTTT.